The clone carrying this T cell receptor beta chain has a count of ten or more. Its antigen remains unidentified. They built TCR cDNA with 5'RACE template switching, a step that put in a universal primer site and UMIs. TCRdb analysed the 5' RACE reads with MiXCR anew, one entry per CDR3 protein. The data show fewer than 450,000 distinct CDR3 sequences, with around 10% seen just once and more than 15% held by the top ten. This sample is drawn from a study of T cells after yellow fever vaccination. General study points: Secondary responses were weaker yet peaked faster, day 5 versus 15. Reappearance after the booster was seen for most primary-vaccination clones, at roughly 96% CD4 and 88% CD8.

The source was PBMCs, collected on the day of the first yellow fever vaccination. The sequence was obtained from a man younger than 30 who received the YFV17D yellow fever vaccine.

The CDR3 reads CASSQDTGSELSLHF. CDR3 nucleotides: TGCGCCAGCAGCCAAGATACGGGCTCCGAGCTTTCCCTCCACTTT. The genes are TRBV4-3 and TRBJ1-6, with D uncertain. CDR3 length equals 15 residues. The germline V gene encodes CDR1 LGHNA and CDR2 YSLEER. Between the trimmed V and J ends, which lost 0 bases and 14 bases, there was a span of 17 bases.